Sequencing of this TCR beta chain was carried out in a study of T cell changes during pregnancy in multiple sclerosis. Method: immunoSEQ multiplex PCR; TCRdb's copy keeps in-frame clones and lacks some. The top ten clones hold around 4.9% of a sample with approximately 28,000 clones, around 92% of them seen once. The CDR3 has 15 amino acids. The J segment lost 5 bases and the V segment lost 7 bases, leaving 8 bases of the junction unmatched. The germline CDR1 and CDR2 sequences are MNHEY and SMNVEV (reference sequence). The sequencing here drew on peripheral blood, taken in the first trimester of pregnancy. The sequence was obtained from a female donor in good health, enrolled as a control in a pregnancy study. J is TRBJ1-4 and V is TRBV27; the match to TRBD1 covers 9 bases. The DNA for the CDR3 is TGTGCCAGCACACCAGCCGGGACAGGGAATGAAAAACTGTTTTTT. It is translated as CASTPAGTGNEKLFF.